The source of this T cell receptor (beta chain) is a study of kidney transplant recipient with SARS-CoV-2 infection. TCRdb re-called the reads with MiXCR, one entry per CDR3 protein. In the table there are roughly 250,000 distinct CDR3 sequences, more than 25% of which are singletons. Notes on this clonotype: A much more abundant neighbour one base away suggests this may be a read error. Because it lacks the conserved phenylalanine or tryptophan at the end, this CDR3 is likely a read error.

V shed 3 bases and J shed 7 bases, with 15 bases lying between them. The CDR3 is 14 residues long. The V call is TRBV12-3 or TRBV12-4, the J call TRBJ1-1; D remains ambiguous. The receptor was derived from a male patient between 25 and 39 years old who had COVID-19 and was a kidney transplant recipient. Some T cells may be graft donor cells. The sequencing here drew on a blood sample, taken at baseline and around day 120 from a kidney transplant recipient. Here the CDR3 reads CASSLMRQWGEAFL. DNA of the CDR3: TGTGCCAGCAGTTTGATGAGACAATGGGGTGAAGCTTTCCTT.